This entry describes one T cell receptor (beta chain). Its cognate antigen is unknown. This entry belongs to a study of memory CD4+ T cells and cytomegalovirus serostatus. Study summary: This sample comes from healthy Belgian adults, eight or nine CMV seropositive, some 22 seronegative. Findings and limits, study-wide: Of around 160 reported CMV TCRbeta sequences, 55 to 80 were found in memory CD4+ repertoires.

As handled by the study authors: Out-of-frame sequences were removed, leaving 2,204,828 distinct TCRbeta sequences. Data came from immunoSEQ multiplex PCR; TCRdb stores just in-frame clones and leaves some out. The D gene and trimming were derived from the DNA, and the V and J assignments and clone size from that table. Among around 45,000 clones, roughly 80% were seen once, and the ten largest hold around 0.61%. The sort gate was single viable CD3+CD4+CD8-CD45RO+ cells for memory CD4+ T cells. V lost 5 bases, J lost 2 bases, and 13 bases lay in between. Germline V gives CDR1 MNHEY, CDR2 SMNVEV (reference sequence). The CDR3 has 14 residues.

The source material was memory CD4+ T cells from blood. The J gene is TRBJ2-7, the V gene TRBV27; D is undetermined. This TCR came from an adult in good health and CMV-seronegative. As DNA, the CDR3 is TGTGCCAGCAGTGTCTTATCAGGAGCCTACGAGCAGTACTTC. This encodes CASSVLSGAYEQYF.